The clone carrying this T cell receptor (beta chain) turned up a few times. This specimen belongs to a study of OX40 agonist ivuxolimab in advanced cancers. Study overall: The drug used for patients, ivuxolimab, was an agonistic anti-OX40 (CD134) antibody. Anti-PD-1, anti-PD-L1 or anti-CTLA-4 therapy given earlier was allowed, and over 35% had some.

Exclusion of a patient followed from autoimmune disease history or systemic immunosuppression. Unmatched junction bases numbered 7, after V lost 0 bases and J lost 9 bases. CDR3 size: 15 residues. CDR1 and CDR2 (germline): SGHRS, YFSETQ. Only in-frame clones appear in the TCRdb table, and some are missing; sequencing was by immunoSEQ multiplex PCR. The sample holds 15,000 or so clones, around 69% seen once. This clonotype was sampled from an adult with an advanced solid tumor such as melanoma, head and neck, liver or kidney cancer. J is TRBJ2-1 and V is TRBV5-1; TRBD1 aligns across 9 bases. The specimen was CD4+ or CD8+ T cells sorted from blood, collected in a trial of the OX40 agonist ivuxolimab. The CDR3 loop is CASSLGDREKTEQFF. The CDR3 DNA reads TGCGCCAGCAGCTTGGGGGACAGGGAAAAGACTGAGCAGTTCTTC.